The present TCR beta chain was sequenced within a study of radiotherapy plus CTLA-4 blockade in lung cancer. Study conclusions and caveats: Reportedly, early blood T cell clone dynamics best predicted response, with interferon-beta. There was expansion of tumor-derived TCR clones in blood after radiotherapy plus ipilimumab.

Turning to this clone: Its antigen is unknown.

The germline CDR1 and CDR2 sequences are MDHEN and SYDVKM. The V end was cut by 4 bases, the J end by 6 bases, with 13 bases between. CDR3 length: 13 residues. Using immunoSEQ multiplex PCR, the repertoire was profiled, and TCRdb retains in-frame clones only, with some absent. The data show approximately 73,000 clones, about nine tenths seen once. The V call is TRBV28, the J call TRBJ2-7, with unresolved D. This clonotype originated in a human donor with non-small cell lung cancer that progressed on radiotherapy plus ipilimumab. This specimen was peripheral blood, taken from a patient treated with radiotherapy plus ipilimumab. CDR3 region: CASSSGAGTEQYF. In DNA, the CDR3 is TGTGCCAGCAGTTCGGGCGCAGGAACCGAGCAGTACTTC. The full variable domain, rest sourced from reference TRBV28 and TRBJ2-7, is DVKVTQSSRYLVKRTGEKVFLECVQDMDHENMFWYRQDPGLGLRLIYFSYDVKMKEKGDIPEGYSVSREKKERFSLILESASTNQTSMYLCASSSGAGTEQYFGPGTRLTVT.